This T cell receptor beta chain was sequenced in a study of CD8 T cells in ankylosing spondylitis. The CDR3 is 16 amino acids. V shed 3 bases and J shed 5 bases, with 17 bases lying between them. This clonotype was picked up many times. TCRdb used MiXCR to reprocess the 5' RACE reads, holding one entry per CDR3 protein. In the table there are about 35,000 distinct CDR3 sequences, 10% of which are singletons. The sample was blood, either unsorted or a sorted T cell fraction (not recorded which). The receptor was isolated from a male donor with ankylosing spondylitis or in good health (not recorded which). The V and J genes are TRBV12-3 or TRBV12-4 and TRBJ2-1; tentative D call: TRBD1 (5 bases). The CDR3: CASSLIAGLTNNEQFF. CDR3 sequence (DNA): TGTGCCAGCAGTTTGATAGCAGGGCTAACAAACAATGAGCAGTTCTTC.